This passage covers 25 T cell receptor beta chains from one sample sequenced in a study of blood T cell repertoires in COVID-19. Assay: immunoSEQ multiplex PCR; the TCRdb copy retains only in-frame clones and omits some. The sample contains under 150,000 clones, about 85% of which appear only once. Sequenced input: peripheral blood. These receptors all stem from a middle-aged man with acute or convalescent COVID-19.

The rearrangement uses TRBV19 and TRBJ1-1; perhaps TRBD1 as D (5 bases). V lost 3 bases and J 0 bases, leaving 8 bases between the germline ends. Germline loops: CDR1 LNHDA, CDR2 SQIVND (reference sequence). The CDR3 contains 14 residues. In DNA form, the CDR3 reads TGTGCCAGTAGTATGGCAGGGATGAACACTGAAGCTTTCTTT. Encoded protein: CASSMAGMNTEAFF.

The rearrangement uses TRBV4-1 and TRBJ2-7; D possibly corresponds to TRBD2 (5 bases). Germline CDR1 reads MGHRA; CDR2 reads YSYEKL. The CDR3 extends over 13 amino acids. Trimming removed 4 bases at V and 5 bases at J, with 12 bases between. This CDR3 is CASSPFSGNEQYF. As DNA, the CDR3 is TGCGCCAGCAGCCCCTTTTCCGGGAACGAGCAGTACTTC.

V and J are TRBV15 and TRBJ2-1; a weak D match, TRBD2 (6 bases). The CDR3 spans 17 residues. The germline V gene has CDR1 LNHNV and CDR2 YYDKDF (reference sequence). V was pared by 1 base and J by 4 bases, with 17 bases between. The CDR3 nucleotides are TGTGCCACCAGCAGAGGGGCTCGGGGGTCGGGGTACAATGAGCAGTTCTTC. It specifies CATSRGARGSGYNEQFF.

The chain employs TRBV6-5 and TRBJ2-3; 9 bases align to TRBD1. V lost 4 bases to trimming and J lost 4 bases; unmatched junction nucleotides: 6. The CDR3 loop spans 15 amino acids. The germline V gene encodes CDR1 MNHEY and CDR2 SVGAGI. The CDR3 is CASSWDRETADTQYF. The CDR3 DNA follows: TGTGCCAGCAGTTGGGACAGGGAGACGGCAGATACGCAGTATTTT.

The J gene is TRBJ1-6, the V gene TRBV5-1; D perhaps matches TRBD1 (5 bases). This CDR3 spans 16 amino acids. Germline V gene sequence: CDR1 SGHRS, CDR2 YFSETQ. The V end lost 3 bases, the J end lost 3 bases, and 13 bases lay between the germline ends. CDR3 in amino acids: CASSSGTWVYNSPLHF. In DNA form, the CDR3 reads TGCGCCAGCAGCTCCGGGACTTGGGTCTATAATTCACCCCTCCACTTT.

The chain employs TRBV9 and TRBJ1-6; the match to TRBD1 covers 11 bases. Germline loops: CDR1 SGDLS, CDR2 YYNGEE. The CDR3 extends over 15 amino acids. Trimming took 0 bases from V and 7 from J; bases not matched to a gene: 0. This CDR3 reads CASSVGTGGNSPLHF. The CDR3 region has the DNA TGTGCCAGCAGCGTAGGGACAGGGGGCAATTCACCCCTCCACTTT.

The chain couples TRBV27 to TRBJ1-2; tentatively, D is TRBD1 (6 bases). Looked up from germline, CDR1 is MNHEY and CDR2 is SMNVEV (reference sequence). This CDR3 has 12 residues. V dropped 8 bases and J dropped 8 bases, with 15 bases sitting between them. CDR3 sequence: CASADPQGGYTF. As DNA, the CDR3 is TGTGCCAGCGCCGACCCGCAGGGGGGCTACACCTTC.

This clone has only one observation. V and J are TRBV7-2 and TRBJ2-1, with TRBD1 matching over 7 bases. Trimming removed 5 bases from V and 4 bases from J; junction bases left unmatched: 8. Germline-derived CDR1 and CDR2 are SGHTA and FQGNSA. The CDR3 sequence is 15 residues long. The CDR3, as DNA: TGTGCCAGCAGCCCCCCCCGACAGGGTTACAATGAGCAGTTCTTC. Protein: CASSPPRQGYNEQFF.

The chain employs TRBV7-3 and TRBJ2-2; no clear D gene. The V gene's germline CDR1 is SGHTA and CDR2 FQGTGA. The CDR3 is made up of 14 amino acids. V was trimmed by 5 bases and J by 1 base, leaving 8 bases between them. The chain's CDR3 is CASSPQQNTGELFF. CDR3 coding DNA: TGTGCCAGCAGCCCTCAACAGAACACCGGGGAGCTGTTTTTT.

V usage is TRBV19 and J usage is TRBJ1-5, with 7 bases identical to TRBD1. Germline V gene data show CDR1 as LNHDA and CDR2 as SQIVND (reference sequence). There are 14 residues in the CDR3. V shed 5 bases and J 6 bases; nucleotides not matched to a gene: 7. CDR3 DNA sequence: TGTGCCAGTAGTGCTACAGGGGCGGCTCAGCCCCAGCATTTT. Translated: CASSATGAAQPQHF.

The chain links TRBV30 to TRBJ2-3; 7 nucleotides line up with TRBD1. Germline loops: CDR1 GTSNPN, CDR2 SVGIG (reference sequence). Trimming at V came to 4 bases and at J to 2 bases, leaving 18 bases not matched to a gene. The CDR3 totals 18 residues. In DNA form, the CDR3 reads TGTGCCTGGAACCCCGACAGGGCGTTCAGGAGAATCACAGATACGCAGTATTTT. Translation gives CAWNPDRAFRRITDTQYF.

The CDR3 sequence is CASSLSQAADTQYF. In DNA form, the CDR3 reads TGTGCCAGCAGCTTGTCGCAAGCCGCAGATACGCAGTATTTT. The J gene is TRBJ2-3, the V gene TRBV11-3; D call uncertain. Per germline, CDR1 SGHNT and CDR2 YENEEA. Between the trimmed V and J ends, which lost 3 bases and 4 bases, there was a span of 11 bases. The length of the CDR3 is 14 residues.

The CDR3 protein is CASSSPGQGTGELFF. Here the CDR3 DNA reads TGTGCCAGCAGTTCGCCCGGACAGGGCACCGGGGAGCTGTTTTTT. The chain links TRBV27 to TRBJ2-2; TRBD1 agrees at 8 bases. Looked up from germline, CDR1 is MNHEY and CDR2 is SMNVEV (reference sequence). Losses at the gene ends were 4 bases for V and 4 bases for J; bases not matched to a gene: 5. This CDR3 is 15 amino acids long.

The chain is built from TRBV4-3 and TRBJ2-7, with D perhaps TRBD1 (6 bases). Germline V gene data show CDR1 as LGHNA and CDR2 as YSLEER. V lost 0 bases and J 5 bases, leaving 17 bases between the germline ends. This CDR3 contains 16 residues. The DNA of the CDR3 is TGCGCCAGCAGCCAAGATATCTGGGACACCTTTAACGAGCAGTACTTC. This encodes CASSQDIWDTFNEQYF.

This chain connects TRBV27 to TRBJ2-2; D perhaps matches TRBD2 (6 bases). Germline values: CDR1 MNHEY, CDR2 SMNVEV (reference sequence). Trimming took 5 bases from V and 5 from J, leaving 15 bases between them. There are 15 residues in the CDR3. CDR3 nucleotides: TGTGCCAGCAGTACTGTCAGGGCGGGGACCGGGGAGCTGTTTTTT. Encoded protein: CASSTVRAGTGELFF.

The gene calls are TRBV5-1 and TRBJ2-7, with a weak D call TRBD2 (7 bases). There are 14 residues in the CDR3. Germline V gene sequence: CDR1 SGHRS, CDR2 YFSETQ. Trimming removed 1 base from V and 3 bases from J, with 11 bases in between. For the CDR3, the DNA is TGCGCCAGCAGCTTGTTGGGGGGGCGCTACGAGCAGTACTTC. Translated, it gives CASSLLGGRYEQYF. The whole variable domain, filled in from reference TRBV5-1 and TRBJ2-7, reads KAGVTQTPRYLIKTRGQQVTLSCSPISGHRSVSWYQQTPGQGLQFLFEYFSETQRNKGNFPGRFSGRQFSNSRSEMNVSTLELGDSALYLCASSLLGGRYEQYFGPGTRLTVT.

The chain links TRBV7-6 to TRBJ2-5; TRBD2 aligns across 8 bases. V lost 4 bases to trimming and J lost 5 bases; unmatched junction nucleotides: 3. The V gene's germline CDR1 is SGHVS and CDR2 FNYEAQ. This CDR3 has 13 residues. The CDR3 is CASSSRLAETQYF. Here the CDR3 DNA reads TGTGCCAGCAGCTCCAGACTAGCGGAGACCCAGTACTTC.

The V call is TRBV30, the J call TRBJ1-5; D is possibly TRBD1 (5 bases). There are 12 residues in the CDR3. From germline, CDR1 is GTSNPN and CDR2 SVGIG (reference sequence). V lost 0 bases and J lost 9, with 9 bases in between. The CDR3 loop is CAWSVQGLPQHF. CDR3 coding DNA: TGTGCCTGGAGTGTGCAGGGACTGCCCCAGCATTTT.

The CDR3 DNA reads as TGCGCCAGCAGCCAAGGAGGGCGGGGAGATTCAGATACGCAGTATTTT. Translation gives CASSQGGRGDSDTQYF. This chain uses TRBV4-1 with TRBJ2-3, with D possibly TRBD2 on 6 matching bases. Germline lookup yields CDR1 MGHRA and CDR2 YSYEKL. The CDR3 runs 16 residues. The V and J ends lost 1 base and 4 bases respectively, with 15 bases between them.

CDR3 bases: TGTGCCTGGAAGGGTACAGGTTGGAGTCGGGCTAACACCTTC. Protein product: CAWKGTGWSRANTF. The chain links TRBV30 to TRBJ1-2; perhaps TRBD1 as D (5 bases). This CDR3 is 14 amino acids long. V lost 4 bases and J 12 bases, leaving 24 bases between the germline ends. Germline lookup yields CDR1 GTSNPN and CDR2 SVGIG (reference sequence).

This clone was detected only a few times. This chain joins TRBV7-6 and TRBJ2-7, with unresolved D. CDR3 size: 13 residues. The germline CDR1 and CDR2 sequences are SGHVS and FNYEAQ. Trimming stripped 4 bases from V and 6 bases from J, with 13 bases between. The CDR3 here is CASSSSRSGEQYF. CDR3 coding DNA: TGTGCCAGCAGCTCCTCACGGTCGGGCGAGCAGTACTTC. Based on the CDR3 plus reference TRBV7-6 and TRBJ2-7, the full variable domain is GAGVSQSPRYKVTKRGQDVALRCDPISGHVSLYWYRQALGQGPEFLTYFNYEAQQDKSGLPNDRFSAERPEGSISTLTIQRTEQRDSAMYRCASSSSRSGEQYFGPGTRLTVT.

This clone was counted a few times. The chain carries TRBV7-2 and TRBJ2-5; 7 nucleotides match TRBD2. CDR1 SGHTA and CDR2 FQGNSA come from the germline V gene. The V segment lost 2 bases and the J segment 1 base; nucleotides outside the gene matches: 4. This CDR3 is built from 15 residues. CDR3 in amino acids: CASSLNSGFQETQYF. CDR3 coding DNA: TGTGCCAGCAGCTTAAATAGCGGGTTCCAAGAGACCCAGTACTTC.

The rearrangement joins TRBV6-5 to TRBJ1-4; no clear D. The germline V and J ends were trimmed by 6 bases and 8 bases, with 13 bases remaining between them. The CDR3 totals 13 residues. CDR1 and CDR2 from the germline V gene are MNHEY and SVGAGI. The DNA of the CDR3 is TGTGCCAGCAGGGCCAAGGCGGGGGAAAAACTGTTTTTT. Amino acid sequence: CASRAKAGEKLFF.

The chain couples TRBV11-2 to TRBJ2-3; TRBD2 matches at 9 bases. In germline, CDR1 is SGHAT, CDR2 FQNNGV. V was clipped by 5 bases and J by 2 bases; unmatched bases: 14. The CDR3 is 18 residues long. The CDR3 protein is CASSRNAVAGENTDTQYF. CDR3 in DNA: TGTGCCAGCAGCCGTAATGCCGTAGCGGGGGAGAACACAGATACGCAGTATTTT.

The chain is built from TRBV7-2 and TRBJ2-5, with 7 bases that match TRBD1. Germline V CDR1 and CDR2: SGHTA, FQGNSA. Losses at the gene ends were 1 base for V and 3 bases for J; bases not matched to a gene: 2. This CDR3 is built from 14 residues. The CDR3 region has the DNA TGTGCCAGCAGCTTAGGGGGACAGAAAGAGACCCAGTACTTC. It is translated as CASSLGGQKETQYF.